The rows below give T cell receptor beta chains drawn from one sample of a study of cytomegalovirus exposure and HLA in healthy donors. The table came from immunoSEQ multiplex PCR; TCRdb's copy has only in-frame clones and leaves some out. Here the sample spans approximately 200,000 clones, 80% to 85% being singletons. The sequenced material came from PBMCs. These receptor sequences come from a boy aged 10-17 years in good health and CMV-seronegative. Each CDR3 is given with its conserved first and last residue. A D gene is named only where the DNA matches it firmly. Clone size is given for some rows only: seen once, a few or many times, or a class if the clone is expanded.

>TRBV5-4|-|TRBJ1-1|-
CASSLSPGGGRNTEAFF
TGTGCCAGCAGCTTATCCCCGGGGGGCGGGAGGAACACTGAAGCTTTCTTT
>TRBV18|-|TRBJ1-2|-
CASLRGGSYYGYTF
TGTGCCAGCTTGCGGGGAGGGAGTTACTATGGCTACACCTTC
>TRBV9|once|TRBJ1-2|-
CASSVGGQKYGYTF
TGTGCCAGCAGCGTAGGGGGCCAGAAGTATGGCTACACCTTC
>TRBV10-2|once|TRBJ2-2|TRBD2
CAIDAGGKNTGELFF
TGCGCCATCGATGCCGGGGGGAAAAACACCGGGGAGCTGTTTTTT
>TRBV15|-|TRBJ2-3|-
CATSKGGGSTDTQYF
TGTGCCACCAGCAAAGGCGGGGGCAGCACAGATACGCAGTATTTT
>TRBV6-1|-|TRBJ2-7|-
CASSERGSYEQYF
TGTGCCAGCAGTGAACGGGGCTCCTACGAGCAGTACTTC
>TRBV10-3|few|TRBJ1-1|-
CAISESTGEAFF
TGTGCCATCAGTGAGTCGACTGGTGAAGCTTTCTTT
>TRBV6-1|-|TRBJ1-2|TRBD1
CASSEHTGDYGYTF
TGTGCCAGCAGTGAACACACAGGGGACTATGGCTACACCTTC
>TRBV28|once|TRBJ1-2|TRBD1
CASSSGTGNYGYTF
TGTGCCAGCAGCTCCGGGACAGGGAACTATGGCTACACCTTC
>TRBV28|-|TRBJ2-7|-
CASNSLPYEQYF
TGTGCCAGCAACTCCCTACCTTACGAGCAGTACTTC
>TRBV28|-|TRBJ1-5|-
CASSSGGLNQPQHF
TGTGCCAGCAGTTCCGGAGGGCTCAATCAGCCCCAGCATTTT
>TRBV6-1|-|TRBJ2-7|-
CASSERQVYEQYF
TGTGCCAGCAGTGAAAGGCAGGTGTACGAGCAGTACTTC
>TRBV30|few|TRBJ1-2|-
CAWSAVGSGGYTF
TGTGCCTGGAGTGCGGTGGGCTCAGGTGGCTACACCTTC
>TRBV5-4|-|TRBJ1-2|-
CASSLRGWGYGYTF
TGTGCCAGCAGTCTTAGGGGTTGGGGCTATGGCTACACCTTC
>TRBV9|-|TRBJ1-1|TRBD1
CASSPTRTGIPMNTEAFF
TGTGCCAGCAGCCCCACCCGGACAGGGATCCCCATGAACACTGAAGCTTTCTTT
>TRBV30|-|TRBJ1-2|TRBD1
CAWRPGQGYGYTF
TGTGCCTGGAGGCCGGGACAGGGGTACGGCTACACCTTC
>TRBV27|-|TRBJ1-2|-
CASSEQGKGYTF
TGTGCCAGCAGCGAACAGGGAAAGGGCTACACCTTC
>TRBV13|-|TRBJ2-1|-
CASSFDFEQFF
TGTGCCAGCAGCTTCGACTTTGAGCAGTTCTTC